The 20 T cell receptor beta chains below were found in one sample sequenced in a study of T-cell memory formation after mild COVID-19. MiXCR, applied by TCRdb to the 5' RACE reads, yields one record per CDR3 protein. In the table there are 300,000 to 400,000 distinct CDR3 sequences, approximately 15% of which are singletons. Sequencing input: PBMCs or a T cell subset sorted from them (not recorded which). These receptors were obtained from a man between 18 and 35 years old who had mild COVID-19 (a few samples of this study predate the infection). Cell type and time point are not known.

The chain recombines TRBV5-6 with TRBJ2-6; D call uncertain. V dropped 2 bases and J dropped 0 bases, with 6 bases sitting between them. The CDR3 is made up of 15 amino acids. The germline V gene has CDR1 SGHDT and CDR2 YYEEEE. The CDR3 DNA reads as TGTGCCAGCAGCTTCGGAAGCTCTGGGGCCAACGTCCTGACTTTC. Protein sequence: CASSFGSSGANVLTF. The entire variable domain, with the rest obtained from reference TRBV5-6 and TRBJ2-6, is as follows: DAGVTQSPTHLIKTRGQQVTLRCSPKSGHDTVSWYQQALGQGPQFIFQYYEEEERQRGNFPDRFSGHQFPNYSSELNVNALLLGDSALYLCASSFGSSGANVLTFGAGSRLTVL.

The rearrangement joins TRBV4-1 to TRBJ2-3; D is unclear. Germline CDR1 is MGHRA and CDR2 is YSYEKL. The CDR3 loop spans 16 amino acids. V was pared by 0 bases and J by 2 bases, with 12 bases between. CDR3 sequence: CASSQEAAPNTDTQYF. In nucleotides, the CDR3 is TGCGCCAGCAGCCAAGAGGCTGCCCCTAACACAGATACGCAGTATTTT.

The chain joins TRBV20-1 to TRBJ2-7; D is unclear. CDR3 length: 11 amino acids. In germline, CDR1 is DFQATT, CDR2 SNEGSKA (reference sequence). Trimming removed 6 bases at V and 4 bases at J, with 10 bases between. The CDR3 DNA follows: TGCAGTGCCAGACACCTATACGAGCAGTACTTC. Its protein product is CSARHLYEQYF.

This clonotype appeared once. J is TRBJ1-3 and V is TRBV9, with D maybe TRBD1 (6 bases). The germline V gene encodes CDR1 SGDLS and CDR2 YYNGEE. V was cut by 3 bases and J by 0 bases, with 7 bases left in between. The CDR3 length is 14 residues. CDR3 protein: CASSGQASGNTIYF. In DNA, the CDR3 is TGTGCCAGCAGCGGACAGGCCTCTGGAAACACCATATATTTT. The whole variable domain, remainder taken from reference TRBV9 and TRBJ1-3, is DSGVTQTPKHLITATGQRVTLRCSPRSGDLSVYWYQQSLDQGLQFLIQYYNGEERAKGNILERFSAQQFPDLHSELNLSSLELGDSALYFCASSGQASGNTIYFGEGSWLTVV.

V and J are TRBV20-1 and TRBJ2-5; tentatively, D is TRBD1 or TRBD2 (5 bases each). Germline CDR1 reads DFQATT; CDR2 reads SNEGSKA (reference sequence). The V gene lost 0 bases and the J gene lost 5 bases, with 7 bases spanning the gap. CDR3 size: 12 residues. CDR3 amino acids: CSAREWGETQYF. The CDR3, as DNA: TGCAGTGCTAGAGAGTGGGGGGAGACCCAGTACTTC.

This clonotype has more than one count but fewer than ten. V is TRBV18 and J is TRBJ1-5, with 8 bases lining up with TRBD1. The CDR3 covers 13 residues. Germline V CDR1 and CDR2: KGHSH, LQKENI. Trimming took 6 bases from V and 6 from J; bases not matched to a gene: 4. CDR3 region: CASSPQGAQPQHF. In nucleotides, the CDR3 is TGTGCCAGCTCGCCGCAGGGGGCTCAGCCCCAGCATTTT.

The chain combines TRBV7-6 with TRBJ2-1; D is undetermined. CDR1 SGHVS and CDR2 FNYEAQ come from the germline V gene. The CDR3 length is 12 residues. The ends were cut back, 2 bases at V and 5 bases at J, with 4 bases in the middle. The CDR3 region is CASSLRHNEQFF. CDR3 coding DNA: TGTGCCAGCAGCTTAAGACACAATGAGCAGTTCTTC. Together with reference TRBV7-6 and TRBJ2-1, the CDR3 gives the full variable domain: GAGVSQSPRYKVTKRGQDVALRCDPISGHVSLYWYRQALGQGPEFLTYFNYEAQQDKSGLPNDRFSAERPEGSISTLTIQRTEQRDSAMYRCASSLRHNEQFFGPGTRLTVL.

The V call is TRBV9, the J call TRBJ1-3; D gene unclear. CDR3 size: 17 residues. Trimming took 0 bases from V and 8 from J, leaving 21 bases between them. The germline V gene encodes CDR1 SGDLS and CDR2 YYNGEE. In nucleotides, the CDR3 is TGTGCCAGCAGCGTAGACTGGGGTTCCCCCCTCTTAGACACCATATATTTT. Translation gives CASSVDWGSPLLDTIYF.

CDR3: CASTTAMGAGNTIYF. CDR3 in DNA: TGTGCCAGCACCACAGCCATGGGGGCTGGAAACACCATATATTTT. The V gene is TRBV12-3 or TRBV12-4, the J gene TRBJ1-3; the D gene is possibly TRBD1 (5 bases). This CDR3 has 15 amino acids. V dropped 7 bases and J dropped 2 bases, with 15 bases sitting between them.

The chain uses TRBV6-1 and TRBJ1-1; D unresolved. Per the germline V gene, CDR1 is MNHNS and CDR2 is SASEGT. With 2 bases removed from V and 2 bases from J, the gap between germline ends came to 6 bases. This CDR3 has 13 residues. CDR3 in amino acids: CASSERENTEAFF. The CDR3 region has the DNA TGTGCCAGCAGTGAACGGGAAAACACTGAAGCTTTCTTT.

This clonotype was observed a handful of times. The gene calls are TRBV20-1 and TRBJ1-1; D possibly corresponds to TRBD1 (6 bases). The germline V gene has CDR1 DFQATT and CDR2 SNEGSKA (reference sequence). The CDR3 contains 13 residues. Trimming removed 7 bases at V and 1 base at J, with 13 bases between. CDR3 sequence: CSGRVGQNTEAFF. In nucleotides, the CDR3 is TGCAGTGGGCGTGTGGGACAGAACACTGAAGCTTTCTTT.

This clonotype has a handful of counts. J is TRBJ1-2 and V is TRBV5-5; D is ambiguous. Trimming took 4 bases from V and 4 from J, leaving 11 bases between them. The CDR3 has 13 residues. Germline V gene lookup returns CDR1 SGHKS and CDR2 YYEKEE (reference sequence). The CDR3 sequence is CASSRDGIYGYTF. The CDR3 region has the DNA TGTGCCAGCAGCCGAGACGGTATCTATGGCTACACCTTC.

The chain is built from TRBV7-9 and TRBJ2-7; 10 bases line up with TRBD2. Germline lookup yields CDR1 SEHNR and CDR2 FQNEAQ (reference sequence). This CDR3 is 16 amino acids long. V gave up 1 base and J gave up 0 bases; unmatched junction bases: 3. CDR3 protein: CASSLGTSGASYEQYF. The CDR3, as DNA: TGTGCCAGCAGCTTAGGGACTAGCGGTGCCTCCTACGAGCAGTACTTC.

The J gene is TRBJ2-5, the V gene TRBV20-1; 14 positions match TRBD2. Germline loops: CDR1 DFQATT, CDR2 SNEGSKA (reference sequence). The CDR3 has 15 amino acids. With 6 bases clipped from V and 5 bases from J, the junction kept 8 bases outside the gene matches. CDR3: CSAPTSGGAGETQYF. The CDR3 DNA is TGCAGTGCCCCGACTAGCGGGGGGGCAGGGGAGACCCAGTACTTC.

The CDR3 nucleotides are TGTGCCAGCTCACCCGGCGGCCAGGGTGGTGGAGAGACCCAGTACTTC. It codes for CASSPGGQGGGETQYF. This chain joins TRBV18 and TRBJ2-5; maybe TRBD1 (5 bases). Trimming shortened V by 3 bases and J by 4 bases, and 18 bases separated the two germline ends. The CDR3 covers 16 residues. The germline gives CDR1 KGHSH, CDR2 LQKENI. Filled out from reference TRBV18 and TRBJ2-5, the complete variable domain reads NAGVMQNPRHLVRRRGQEARLRCSPMKGHSHVYWYRQLPEEGLKFMVYLQKENIIDESGMPKERFSAEFPKEGPSILRIQQVVRGDSAAYFCASSPGGQGGGETQYFGPGTRLLVL.

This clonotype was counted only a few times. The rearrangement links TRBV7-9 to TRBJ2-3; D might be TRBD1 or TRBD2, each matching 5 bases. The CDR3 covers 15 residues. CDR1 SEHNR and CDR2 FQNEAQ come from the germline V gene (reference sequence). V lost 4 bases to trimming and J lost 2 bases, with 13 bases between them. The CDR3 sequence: CASSSGTNPTDTQYF. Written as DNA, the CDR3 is TGTGCCAGCAGCTCAGGGACCAACCCCACAGATACGCAGTATTTT.

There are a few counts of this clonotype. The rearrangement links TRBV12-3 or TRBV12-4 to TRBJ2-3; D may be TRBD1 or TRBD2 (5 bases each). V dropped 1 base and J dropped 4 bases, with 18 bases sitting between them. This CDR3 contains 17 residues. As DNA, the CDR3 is TGTGCCAGCAGTTTAGGGGCAGGGACCCGCTCGGCAGATACGCAGTATTTT. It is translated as CASSLGAGTRSADTQYF.

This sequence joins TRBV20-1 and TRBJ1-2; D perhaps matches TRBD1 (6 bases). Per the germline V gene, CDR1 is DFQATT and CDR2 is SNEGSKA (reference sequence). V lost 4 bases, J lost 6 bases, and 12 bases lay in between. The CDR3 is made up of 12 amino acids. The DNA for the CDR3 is TGCAGTGCTAACCTACAGGGCCATGGCTACACCTTC. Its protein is CSANLQGHGYTF.

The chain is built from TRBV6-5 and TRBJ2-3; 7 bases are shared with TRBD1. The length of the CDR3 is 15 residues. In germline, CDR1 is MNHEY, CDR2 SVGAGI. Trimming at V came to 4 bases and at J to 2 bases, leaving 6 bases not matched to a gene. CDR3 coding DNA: TGTGCCAGCAGTTCTCCGGGACAGCCCACAGATACGCAGTATTTT. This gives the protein CASSSPGQPTDTQYF.

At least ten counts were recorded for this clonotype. In DNA, the CDR3 is TGTGCCAGCAGCAAGACAGGGGGAGCCTACGAGCAGTACTTC. As protein: CASSKTGGAYEQYF. The chain has TRBV12-3 or TRBV12-4 and TRBJ2-7, with 9 bases lining up with TRBD1. Trimming took 6 bases from V and 2 from J; bases not matched to a gene: 5. CDR3 length: 14 amino acids.